The entry below describes one TCR beta chain. Which antigen it targets is not known. Per-base qualities were not stored, and no clone one base away is much larger. There are 17 amino acids in the CDR3, from cysteine to phenylalanine inclusive. Only the CDR3 portion is preserved as DNA: 51 bases, with reading frame beginning at the first base. Reading the germline V gene gives CDR1 SGHVS and CDR2 FNYEAQ. From V the trimming removes 4 bases and from J it removes 5 bases, while the gene matches leave 6 bases of the junction unaccounted for. This specimen comes from a study of blood T cell repertoires in COVID-19 (dated by TCRdb to the early 2020s). Concerning the study at large: Samples from collaborators originated in the United States, Italy and Spain and spanned both the acute and convalescent phases of COVID-19. The material from the prospective study consisted of cDNA or gDNA derived from T cells, B-cell-depleted T cells, or PBMCs. Subjects who had been exposed to COVID-19, were actively infected with it, or had recovered from it provided the deeply sampled blood TCRbeta repertoires that made up the dataset. The repertoires were released in a freely available public database intended as a resource for research on the immune response to SARS-CoV-2. The samples were drawn from the first 160 participants of the ongoing ImmuneRACE study and from some 1,300 subjects provided by 6 global collaborators. A de-identified subject ID, COVID-19 status, age in years and sex were almost always included in the sample metadata. Where available, HLA class I and class II types were taken from metadata supplied by the sample provider and were not determined by assay-based typing. Study-level results and caveats: The amount of clinical and demographic metadata varied by source and participant and was provided uncurated.

TCRbeta CDR3 regions were amplified from genomic DNA using the immunoSEQ Assay, a bias-controlled multiplex PCR. Per the original workflow: The number of nucleated cells in each sample was estimated from the amplification of reference gene primers within the assay. To quantify the absolute abundance of each unique TCRbeta CDR3 rearrangement, sequence reads were collapsed and filtered. Productive Simpson clonality was computed per sample as the square root of Simpson's diversity index over productive rearrangements. Sourced from immuneACCESS, this table was stored by TCRdb with only in-frame sequences that have V and J called. A share of the clones is absent; for the studies checked, an unresolved V gene accounts for under half, and the remainder has no known explanation. V and J calls and clone size are as listed in that table; D and trimming were resolved from the DNA. The sample yields tens of thousands of clones; approximately 79% were counted once. 3.5% of the sample comes from the top ten.

Whole blood was collected in K2EDTA tubes by collaborating institutions according to the institutions' own protocols. For TCRbeta analysis, collaborators shipped samples in one of three forms: frozen whole blood, isolated PBMCs, or DNA extracted from either of those sample types. What was sequenced was peripheral blood. This receptor was identified in a man in his 60s with acute or convalescent COVID-19. The rearrangement combines TRBV7-6 with TRBJ2-2, with 14 bases in between that match TRBD2. The CDR3 protein is CASSWVGTSGSTGELFF. The sequence in DNA is TGTGCCAGCAGCTGGGTCGGGACTAGCGGGAGTACCGGGGAGCTGTTTTTT.